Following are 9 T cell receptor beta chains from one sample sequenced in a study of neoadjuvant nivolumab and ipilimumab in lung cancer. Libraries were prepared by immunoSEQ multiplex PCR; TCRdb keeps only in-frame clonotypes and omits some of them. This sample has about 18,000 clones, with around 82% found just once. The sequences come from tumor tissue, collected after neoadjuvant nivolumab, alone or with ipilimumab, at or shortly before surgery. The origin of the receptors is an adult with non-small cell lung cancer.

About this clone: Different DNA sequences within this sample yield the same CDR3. The CDR3 protein is CASSPRHAGGPGEQFF. Written as DNA, the CDR3 is TGTGCCAGCAGCCCGCGCCACGCGGGAGGGCCTGGTGAGCAGTTCTTC. V gene TRBV7-6 combines with J gene TRBJ2-1; 9 nucleotides match TRBD2. The V segment lost 5 bases and the J segment 9 bases; nucleotides outside the gene matches: 14. The CDR3 runs to 16 residues. Germline-derived CDR1 and CDR2 are SGHVS and FNYEAQ.

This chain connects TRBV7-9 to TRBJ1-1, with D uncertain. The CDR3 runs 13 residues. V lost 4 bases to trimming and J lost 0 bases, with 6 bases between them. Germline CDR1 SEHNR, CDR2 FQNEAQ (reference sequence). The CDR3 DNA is TGTGCCAGCAGCTCATCAGTGAACACTGAAGCTTTCTTT. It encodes CASSSSVNTEAFF.

For the CDR3, the DNA is TGTGCCAGCAGCCAAGATCGCCTAGGCTCCTACAATGAGCAGTTCTTC. Translating gives CASSQDRLGSYNEQFF. The chain recombines TRBV14 with TRBJ2-1; D is unresolved. CDR1 is SGHDN, CDR2 FVKESK, per germline. Trimming pared 0 bases from V and 0 bases from J, leaving 9 bases between. This CDR3 contains 16 residues. Full variable domain (missing parts from reference TRBV14 and TRBJ2-1): EAGVTQFPSHSVIEKGQTVTLRCDPISGHDNLYWYRRVMGKEIKFLLHFVKESKQDESGMPNNRFLAERTGGTYSTLKVQPAELEDSGVYFCASSQDRLGSYNEQFFGPGTRLTVL.

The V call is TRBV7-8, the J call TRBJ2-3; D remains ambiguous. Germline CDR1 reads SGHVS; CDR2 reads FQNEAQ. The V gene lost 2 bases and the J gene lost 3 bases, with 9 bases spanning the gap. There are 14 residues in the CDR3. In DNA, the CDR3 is TGTGCCAGCAGCTTATTCACTACAACAGATACGCAGTATTTT. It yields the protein CASSLFTTTDTQYF.

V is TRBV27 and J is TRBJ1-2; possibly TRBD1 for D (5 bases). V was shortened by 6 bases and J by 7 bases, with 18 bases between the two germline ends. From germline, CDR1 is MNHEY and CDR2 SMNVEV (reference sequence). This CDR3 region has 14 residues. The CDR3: CASSPLRGPSGYTF. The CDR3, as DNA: TGTGCCAGCAGCCCACTTAGGGGCCCCAGTGGCTACACCTTC.

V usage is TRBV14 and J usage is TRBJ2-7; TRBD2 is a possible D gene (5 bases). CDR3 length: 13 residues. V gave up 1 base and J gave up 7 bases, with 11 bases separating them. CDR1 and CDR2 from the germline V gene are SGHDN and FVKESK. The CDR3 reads CASSQGLWGEQYF. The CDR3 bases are TGTGCCAGCAGCCAAGGACTATGGGGTGAGCAGTACTTC.

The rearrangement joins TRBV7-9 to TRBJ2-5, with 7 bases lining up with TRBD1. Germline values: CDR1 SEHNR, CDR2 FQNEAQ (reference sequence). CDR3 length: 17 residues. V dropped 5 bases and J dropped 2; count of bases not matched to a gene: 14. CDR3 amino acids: CASSPISDRLRQETQYF. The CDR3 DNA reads TGTGCCAGCAGCCCCATCTCGGACAGGCTTAGGCAAGAGACCCAGTACTTC.

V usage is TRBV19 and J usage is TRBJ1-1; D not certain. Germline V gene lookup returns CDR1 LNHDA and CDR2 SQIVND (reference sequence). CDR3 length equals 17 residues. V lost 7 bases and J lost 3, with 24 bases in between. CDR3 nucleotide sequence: TGTGCCAGTACCGCCGGGATCCGGAGTTTATCGGACACTGAAGCTTTCTTT. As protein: CASTAGIRSLSDTEAFF.

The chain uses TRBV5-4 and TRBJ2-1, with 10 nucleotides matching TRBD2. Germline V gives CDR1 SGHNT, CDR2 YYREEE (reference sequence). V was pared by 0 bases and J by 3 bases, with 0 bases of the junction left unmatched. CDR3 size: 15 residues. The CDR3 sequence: CASSLGTSGYNEQFF. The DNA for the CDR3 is TGTGCCAGCAGCTTGGGGACTAGCGGCTACAATGAGCAGTTCTTC.